Below, 9 T cell receptor beta chains from the same sample are listed, as sequenced in a study of blood T cell repertoires in COVID-19. Sequencing used immunoSEQ multiplex PCR; TCRdb keeps in-frame clones, though not all of them. The sample gives approximately 130,000 clones, more than 70% of which show up once; around 4.2% is in the top ten. Input material: peripheral blood. The receptors stem from a man aged 55-75 years with acute or convalescent COVID-19.

V is TRBV7-2 and J is TRBJ2-3; 12 bases fit TRBD1. Germline values: CDR1 SGHTA, CDR2 FQGNSA. This CDR3 comprises 17 residues. V was clipped by 2 bases and J by 4 bases; unmatched bases: 7. The CDR3 region is CASSLTGTGGLADTQYF. DNA for the CDR3: TGTGCCAGCAGCTTAACCGGGACAGGGGGCCTAGCAGATACGCAGTATTTT.

The rearrangement links TRBV10-2 to TRBJ2-1, with TRBD1 matching over 7 bases. The CDR3 sequence is 16 residues long. Germline loops: CDR1 WSHSY, CDR2 SAAADI. V was clipped by 2 bases and J by 1 base; unmatched bases: 5. This chain's CDR3 is CASSEAGTASYNEQFF. The CDR3 bases are TGCGCCAGCAGTGAGGCCGGGACAGCATCCTACAATGAGCAGTTCTTC.

This clone was recorded once. The V gene is TRBV6-6, the J gene TRBJ1-5, with unresolved D. The CDR3 is 14 residues long. Germline V gives CDR1 MNHNY, CDR2 SVGAGI (reference sequence). V shed 0 bases and J shed 4 bases, with 7 bases lying between them. The CDR3 nucleotides read TGTGCCAGCAGTTACTCCTCGGGGAATCAGCCCCAGCATTTT. This encodes CASSYSSGNQPQHF.

This clone occurred a few times. V is TRBV6-5 and J is TRBJ2-3; a possible D gene is TRBD2 (6 bases). There are 14 residues in the CDR3. V was clipped by 4 bases and J by 4 bases, with 12 bases between them. Germline values: CDR1 MNHEY, CDR2 SVGAGI. The CDR3 sequence is CASSSWGVADTQYF. The CDR3 nucleotides read TGTGCCAGCAGTTCCTGGGGGGTTGCAGATACGCAGTATTTT.

V is TRBV6-5 and J is TRBJ2-7; the match to TRBD2 covers 10 bases. Looked up from germline, CDR1 is MNHEY and CDR2 is SVGAGI. The CDR3 is 15 amino acids. J lost 0 bases, V lost 4 bases, and 3 bases had no gene match. The CDR3 is CASSLLAGTSYEQYF. The CDR3, as DNA: TGTGCCAGCAGTTTACTAGCGGGGACCTCCTACGAGCAGTACTTC.

This clone was seen only once. The chain links TRBV19 to TRBJ2-1; 11 positions agree with TRBD2. The CDR3 is 16 residues long. V shed 3 bases, J shed 7 bases, and the junction held 8 bases outside the gene matches. From germline, CDR1 is LNHDA and CDR2 SQIVND (reference sequence). CDR3 bases: TGTGCCAGTAGTATTCTGTTAGCGGGAGGGGATAATGAGCAGTTCTTC. As protein: CASSILLAGGDNEQFF.

This clone was observed a few times. The V call is TRBV19, the J call TRBJ1-4; the D gene is possibly TRBD1 (5 bases). The germline V gene has CDR1 LNHDA and CDR2 SQIVND (reference sequence). The germline V and J ends were trimmed by 7 bases and 4 bases, with 16 bases remaining between them. The CDR3 length is 15 residues. The chain's CDR3 is CASIAKLGGNEKLFF. CDR3 in DNA: TGTGCCAGTATCGCTAAGTTGGGGGGTAATGAAAAACTGTTTTTT. Full variable domain (remainder filled in from reference TRBV19 and TRBJ1-4): DGGITQSPKYLFRKEGQNVTLSCEQNLNHDAMYWYRQDPGQGLRLIYYSQIVNDFQKGDIAEGYSVSREKKESFPLTVTSAQKNPTAFYLCASIAKLGGNEKLFFGSGTQLSVL.

This clone was detected only a few times. The chain links TRBV11-2 to TRBJ2-7, with 7 bases aligning to TRBD1. This CDR3 has 12 residues. V lost 8 bases and J lost 4; bases outside the gene matches: 5. Germline assignment: CDR1 SGHAT and CDR2 FQNNGV. The chain's CDR3 is CASGTERYEQYF. The CDR3 DNA is TGTGCCAGCGGGACAGAACGTTACGAGCAGTACTTC.

The gene calls are TRBV5-6 and TRBJ2-5; D may be TRBD2 (5 bases). The germline V gene has CDR1 SGHDT and CDR2 YYEEEE. CDR3 length: 15 residues. V lost 0 bases and J lost 2, with 11 bases in between. This CDR3 is CASSLVPRLQETQYF. DNA for the CDR3: TGTGCCAGCAGCTTGGTTCCCAGACTACAAGAGACCCAGTACTTC. Filled out from reference TRBV5-6 and TRBJ2-5, the complete variable domain reads DAGVTQSPTHLIKTRGQQVTLRCSPKSGHDTVSWYQQALGQGPQFIFQYYEEEERQRGNFPDRFSGHQFPNYSSELNVNALLLGDSALYLCASSLVPRLQETQYFGPGTRLLVL.